One sample yielded the 4 T cell receptor beta chains listed below, sequenced in a study of early T cells in non-severe SARS-CoV-2 infection. Each CDR3 protein is one row after TCRdb ran MiXCR on the 5' RACE reads. Found here are about 50,000 distinct CDR3 sequences, approximately 8.5% of them singletons; the top ten hold more than 12%. Sequencing was carried out using whole blood. These receptors originate from an adult who was a healthcare worker with PCR-confirmed SARS-CoV-2 infection or an uninfected control (not recorded which).

This clonotype was detected many times. V usage is TRBV5-4 and J usage is TRBJ2-3; D not resolved. V shed 0 bases and J shed 7 bases, with 9 bases lying between them. CDR3 size: 13 residues. Per the germline V gene, CDR1 is SGHNT and CDR2 is YYREEE (reference sequence). Here the CDR3 reads CASSLGNRNTQYF. The CDR3 nucleotides read TGTGCCAGCAGCTTGGGGAACCGGAATACGCAGTATTTT.

This clonotype was seen a handful of times. V is TRBV29-1 and J is TRBJ1-2; D ambiguous. CDR3 length: 13 amino acids. The V end was cut by 4 bases, the J end by 8 bases, with 17 bases between. Germline V gene lookup returns CDR1 SQVTM and CDR2 ANQGSEA. The CDR3 DNA sequence: TGCAGCGTTGCCCTGCGGCACCCCTGGGGCTACACCTTC. Protein product: CSVALRHPWGYTF.

The chain employs TRBV20-1 and TRBJ1-2; no definite D call. The CDR3 is 12 residues long. Trimming took off 0 bases at V and 5 bases at J, with 7 bases between the two ends. Germline CDR1 and CDR2: DFQATT and SNEGSKA (reference sequence). This chain's CDR3 is CSARDTGYGYTF. CDR3 nucleotide sequence: TGCAGTGCTAGAGATACGGGGTATGGCTACACCTTC.

This clonotype was observed many times. The genes are TRBV6-1 and TRBJ1-5; weak D call: TRBD1 (5 bases). Per germline, CDR1 MNHNS and CDR2 SASEGT. Trimming stripped 1 base from V and 7 bases from J, with 14 bases between. The CDR3 runs 15 residues. The CDR3, as DNA: TGTGCCAGCAGTGAAGGAGGAGGGGCTGGGCAGCCCCAGCATTTT. Its protein product is CASSEGGGAGQPQHF.